These 5 T cell receptor delta chains were all obtained from the same sample, sequenced in a study of human gamma delta and Vdelta1 T cells. These TCRs are of unknown antigen specificity. TCRdb re-analyzed the PCR reads via CATT. Of approximately 7,000 delta-chain clones in the sample, approximately 41% were seen once. The source material was Vdelta1 gamma-delta T cells from blood grown in culture (DOT cells). The receptors here all came from a human donor in good health.

To note about this clone: This sample also contains other DNA sequences that code for the same CDR3. The rearrangement uses TRDV1 and TRDJ1; 9 bases match TRDD3. This CDR3 contains 20 residues. Germline CDR1 is TSWWSYY and CDR2 is QGS. V trimming: 4 bases; J trimming: 0 bases; junction bases outside the gene matches: 18. The CDR3 here is CALGGRVYRTGGHYTDKLIF. CDR3 coding DNA: TGTGCTCTTGGGGGACGGGTTTATCGTACTGGGGGACACTACACCGATAAACTCATCTTT.

This chain links TRDV1 with TRDJ1, with 13 bases aligning to TRDD3. Trimming at V came to 4 bases and at J to 11 bases, leaving 16 bases not matched to a gene. The CDR3 has 17 residues. From germline, CDR1 is TSWWSYY and CDR2 QGS. CDR3 residues: CALGVSPPVLGDTGLIF. CDR3 sequence (DNA): TGTGCTCTTGGGGTCTCTCCTCCGGTACTGGGGGATACGGGGCTCATCTTT.

The J gene is TRDJ1, the V gene TRDV1, with D perhaps TRDD3 (7 bases). Germline assignment: CDR1 TSWWSYY and CDR2 QGS. This CDR3 has 24 amino acids. Trimming cost V 1 base and J 0 bases, with 36 bases left between them. CDR3 sequence: CALGERRGPPTHTLGATYTDKLIF. As DNA, the CDR3 is TGTGCTCTTGGGGAACGGCGCGGACCTCCTACGCATACCCTGGGGGCCACGTACACCGATAAACTCATCTTT.

The chain couples TRDV1 to TRDJ1; D may be TRDD2 or TRDD3 (5 bases each). CDR1 and CDR2 (germline): TSWWSYY, QGS. The CDR3 has 24 amino acids. V lost 2 bases, J lost 3 bases, and 40 bases lay in between. The CDR3, as DNA: TGTGCTCTTGGGGAAGGGGGCCTTTCCGGCGCGGAACGCTTTGAACCCCTCCTTCCCGATAAACTCATCTTT. Translated: CALGEGGLSGAERFEPLLPDKLIF.

The rearrangement uses TRDV1 and TRDJ1, with 10 bases identical to TRDD3. This CDR3 is built from 25 residues. Germline lookup yields CDR1 TSWWSYY and CDR2 QGS. Losses at the gene ends were 3 bases for V and 2 bases for J; bases not matched to a gene: 33. The CDR3 region has the DNA TGTGCTCTTGGGGATTCTAGTCGTACTGGATTTGAAGAGGTCTGGGGGATAGTGGCAACCGATAAACTCATCTTT. Translating gives CALGDSSRTGFEEVWGIVATDKLIF.